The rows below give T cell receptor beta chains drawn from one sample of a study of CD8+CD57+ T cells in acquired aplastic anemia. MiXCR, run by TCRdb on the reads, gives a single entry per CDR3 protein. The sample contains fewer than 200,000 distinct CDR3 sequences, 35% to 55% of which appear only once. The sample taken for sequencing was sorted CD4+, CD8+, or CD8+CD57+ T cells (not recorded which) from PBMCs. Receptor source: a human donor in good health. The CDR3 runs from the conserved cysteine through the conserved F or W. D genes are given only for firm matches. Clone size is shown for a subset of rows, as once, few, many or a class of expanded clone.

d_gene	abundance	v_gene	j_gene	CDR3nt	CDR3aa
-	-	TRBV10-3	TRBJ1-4	TGTGCCATCAGTGACCCCCTGGTGGGCAGGGACGTTGAAAAACTGTTTTTT	CAISDPLVGRDVEKLFF
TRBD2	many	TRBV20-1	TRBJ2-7	TGCAGTGCGAAGCTAGCGGGGGCCTACGAGCAGTACTTC	CSAKLAGAYEQYF
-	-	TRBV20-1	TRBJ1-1	TGCAGTGCTAGAGCCGGAGGAACGGGCACTGAAGCTTTCTTT	CSARAGGTGTEAFF
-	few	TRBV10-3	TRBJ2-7	TGTGCCATCAGTGAGTGGCAGTCCTACGAGCAGTACTTC	CAISEWQSYEQYF
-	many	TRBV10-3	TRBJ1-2	TGTGCCATCAGTGAGTCGGGGGTTCACTATGGCTACACCTTC	CAISESGVHYGYTF
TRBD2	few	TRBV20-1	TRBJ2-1	TGCAGTGCCCGAACTCTAGCGGGTTCCTCCTACAATGAGCAGTTCTTC	CSARTLAGSSYNEQFF
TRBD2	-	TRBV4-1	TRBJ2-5	TGCGCCAGCAGCCAGATGACTAGCGGGGAAGAGACCCAGTACTTC	CASSQMTSGEETQYF
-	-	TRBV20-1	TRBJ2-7	TGCAGTGGCGGGCGAGGGCCCCACGAGCAGTACTTC	CSGGRGPHEQYF
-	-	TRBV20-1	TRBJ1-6	TGCAGTGGCACTGGGGGTGGAGGGCTGAAGAATTCACCCCTCCACTTT	CSGTGGGGLKNSPLHF
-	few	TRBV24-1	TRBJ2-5	TGTGCCAGCAGTCCCGGGACGTTGAAGACCCAGTACTTC	CASSPGTLKTQYF